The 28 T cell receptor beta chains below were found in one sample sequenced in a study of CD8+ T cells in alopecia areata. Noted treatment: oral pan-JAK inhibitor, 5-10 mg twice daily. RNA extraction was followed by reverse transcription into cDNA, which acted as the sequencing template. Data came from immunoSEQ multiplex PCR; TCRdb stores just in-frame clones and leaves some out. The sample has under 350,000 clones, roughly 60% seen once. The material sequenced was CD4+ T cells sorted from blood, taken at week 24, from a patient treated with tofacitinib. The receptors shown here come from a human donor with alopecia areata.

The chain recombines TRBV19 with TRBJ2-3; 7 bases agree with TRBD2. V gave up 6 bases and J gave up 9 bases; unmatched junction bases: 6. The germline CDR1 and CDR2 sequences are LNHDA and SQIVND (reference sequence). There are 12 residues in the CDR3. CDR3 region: CASSARGSTQYF. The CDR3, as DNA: TGTGCCAGTAGCGCGCGGGGGTCCACGCAGTATTTT.

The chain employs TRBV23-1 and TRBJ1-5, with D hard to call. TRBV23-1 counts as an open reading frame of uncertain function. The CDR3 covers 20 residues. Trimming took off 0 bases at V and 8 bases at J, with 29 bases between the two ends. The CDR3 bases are TGCGCCAGCAGTCAATCGATCTACTGGAGGTTCCCTCCAAGGGATGAGCCCCAGCATTTT. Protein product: CASSQSIYWRFPPRDEPQHF.

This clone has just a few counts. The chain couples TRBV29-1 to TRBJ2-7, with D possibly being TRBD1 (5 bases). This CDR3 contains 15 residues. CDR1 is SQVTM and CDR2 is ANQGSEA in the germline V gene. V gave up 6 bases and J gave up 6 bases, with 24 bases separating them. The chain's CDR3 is CSVAVPPGNVGEQYF. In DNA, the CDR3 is TGCAGCGTCGCCGTACCCCCAGGGAACGTGGGCGAGCAGTACTTC.

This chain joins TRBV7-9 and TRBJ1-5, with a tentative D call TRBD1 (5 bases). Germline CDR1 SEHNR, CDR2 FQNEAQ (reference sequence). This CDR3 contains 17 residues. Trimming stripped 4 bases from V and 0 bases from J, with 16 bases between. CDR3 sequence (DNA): TGTGCCAGCAGCTCAGGTTGGGGGAAATCTAGCAATCAGCCCCAGCATTTT. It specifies CASSSGWGKSSNQPQHF. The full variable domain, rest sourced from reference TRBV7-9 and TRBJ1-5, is DTGVSQNPRHKITKRGQNVTFRCDPISEHNRLYWYRQTLGQGPEFLTYFQNEAQLEKSRLLSDRFSAERPKGSFSTLEIQRTEQGDSAMYLCASSSGWGKSSNQPQHFGDGTRLSIL.

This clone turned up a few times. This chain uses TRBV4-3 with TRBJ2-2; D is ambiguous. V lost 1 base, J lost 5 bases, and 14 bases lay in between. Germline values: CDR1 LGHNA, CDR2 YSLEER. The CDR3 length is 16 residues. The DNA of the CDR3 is TGCGCCAGCAGCCAAGCCTGGGCCGCTCGGACCGGGGAGCTGTTTTTT. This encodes CASSQAWAARTGELFF.

In nucleotides, the CDR3 is TGCGCCAGCAGCTTGGGGCAGGGGGTCTATGGCTACACCTTC. This gives the protein CASSLGQGVYGYTF. This rearrangement joins TRBV5-1 to TRBJ1-2; 7 bases agree with TRBD1. The V segment lost 0 bases and the J segment 4 bases; nucleotides outside the gene matches: 3. Germline V gives CDR1 SGHRS, CDR2 YFSETQ. The length of the CDR3 is 14 residues. Full variable domain (remainder filled in from reference TRBV5-1 and TRBJ1-2): KAGVTQTPRYLIKTRGQQVTLSCSPISGHRSVSWYQQTPGQGLQFLFEYFSETQRNKGNFPGRFSGRQFSNSRSEMNVSTLELGDSALYLCASSLGQGVYGYTFGSGTRLTVV.

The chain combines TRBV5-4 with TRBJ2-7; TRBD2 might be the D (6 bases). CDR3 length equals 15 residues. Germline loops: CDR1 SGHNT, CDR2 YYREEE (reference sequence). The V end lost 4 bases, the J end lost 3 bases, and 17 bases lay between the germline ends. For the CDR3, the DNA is TGTGCCAGCAGCACAGGAGCGGGCGGACTCTACGAGCAGTACTTC. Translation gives CASSTGAGGLYEQYF.

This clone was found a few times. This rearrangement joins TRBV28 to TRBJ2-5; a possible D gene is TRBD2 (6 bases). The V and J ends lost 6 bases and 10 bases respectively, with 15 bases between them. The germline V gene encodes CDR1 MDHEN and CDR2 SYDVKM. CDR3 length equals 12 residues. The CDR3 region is CASRPPGLHQYF. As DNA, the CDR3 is TGTGCCAGCAGGCCGCCGGGACTCCACCAGTACTTC.

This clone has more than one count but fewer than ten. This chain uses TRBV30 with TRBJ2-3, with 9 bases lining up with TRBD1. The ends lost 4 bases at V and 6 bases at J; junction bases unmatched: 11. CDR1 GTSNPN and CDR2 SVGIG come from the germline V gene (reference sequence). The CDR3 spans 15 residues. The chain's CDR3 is CAWKIQGARSDTQYF. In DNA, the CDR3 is TGTGCCTGGAAAATACAGGGGGCAAGGTCGGATACGCAGTATTTT.

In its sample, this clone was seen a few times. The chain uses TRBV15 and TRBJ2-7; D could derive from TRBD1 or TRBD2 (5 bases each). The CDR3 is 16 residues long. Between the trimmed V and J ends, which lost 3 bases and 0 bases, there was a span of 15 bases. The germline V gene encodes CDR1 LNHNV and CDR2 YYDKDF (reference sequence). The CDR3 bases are TGTGCCACCAGCAGCCTGGGGACCCTGGGCTCCTACGAGCAGTACTTC. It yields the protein CATSSLGTLGSYEQYF.

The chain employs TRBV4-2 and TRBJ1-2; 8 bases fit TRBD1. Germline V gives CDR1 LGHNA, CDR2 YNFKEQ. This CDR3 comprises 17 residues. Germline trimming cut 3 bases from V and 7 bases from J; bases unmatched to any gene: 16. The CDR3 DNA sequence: TGTGCCAGCAGCCATACCGGACAGGGACCCGGGATAGGTGGCTACACCTTC. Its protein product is CASSHTGQGPGIGGYTF.

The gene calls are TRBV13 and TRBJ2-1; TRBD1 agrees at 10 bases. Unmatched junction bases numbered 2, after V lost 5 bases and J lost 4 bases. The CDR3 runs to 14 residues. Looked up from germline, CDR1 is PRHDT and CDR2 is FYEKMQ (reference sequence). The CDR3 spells CASSQGQGYNEQFF. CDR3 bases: TGTGCCAGCAGCCAGGGACAGGGGTACAATGAGCAGTTCTTC.

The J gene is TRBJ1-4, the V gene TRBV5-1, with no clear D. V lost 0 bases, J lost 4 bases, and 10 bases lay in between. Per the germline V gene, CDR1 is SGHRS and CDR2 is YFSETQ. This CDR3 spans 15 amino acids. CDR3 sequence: CASSLGQAGNEKLFF. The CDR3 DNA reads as TGCGCCAGCAGCTTGGGTCAGGCTGGTAATGAAAAACTGTTTTTT.

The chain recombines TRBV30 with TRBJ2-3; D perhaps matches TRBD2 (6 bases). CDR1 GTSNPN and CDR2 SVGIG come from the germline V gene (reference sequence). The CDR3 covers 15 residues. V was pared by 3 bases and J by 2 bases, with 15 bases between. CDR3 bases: TGTGCCTGGAGGGCGGGTAGCGGAAACACAGATACGCAGTATTTT. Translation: CAWRAGSGNTDTQYF.

CDR3 bases: TGTGCCACCAGCAGACCCCGAACAGGGCCAGTCTACGAGCAGTACTTC. Amino acid sequence: CATSRPRTGPVYEQYF. The chain links TRBV15 to TRBJ2-7, with D perhaps matching TRBD1 (6 bases). The CDR3 has 16 amino acids. CDR1 is LNHNV and CDR2 is YYDKDF in the germline V gene (reference sequence). Trimming left V 2 bases short and J 3 bases short, with 17 bases between.

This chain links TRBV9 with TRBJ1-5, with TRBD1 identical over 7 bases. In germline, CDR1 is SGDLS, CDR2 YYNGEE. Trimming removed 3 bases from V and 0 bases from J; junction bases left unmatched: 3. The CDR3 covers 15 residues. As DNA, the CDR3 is TGTGCCAGCAGCGACGGGACAGCTAGCAATCAGCCCCAGCATTTT. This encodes CASSDGTASNQPQHF.

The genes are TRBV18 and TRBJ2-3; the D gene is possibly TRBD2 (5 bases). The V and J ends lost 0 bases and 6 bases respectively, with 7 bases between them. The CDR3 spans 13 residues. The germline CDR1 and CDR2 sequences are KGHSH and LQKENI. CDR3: CASSPPEVDTQYF. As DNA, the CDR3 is TGTGCCAGCTCACCACCGGAGGTGGATACGCAGTATTTT.

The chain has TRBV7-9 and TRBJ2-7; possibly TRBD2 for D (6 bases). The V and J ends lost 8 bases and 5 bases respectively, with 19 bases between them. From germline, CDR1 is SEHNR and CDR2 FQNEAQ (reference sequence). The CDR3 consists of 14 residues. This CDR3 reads CASVGGTETDEQYF. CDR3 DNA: TGTGCCAGCGTCGGAGGGACCGAAACCGACGAGCAGTACTTC.

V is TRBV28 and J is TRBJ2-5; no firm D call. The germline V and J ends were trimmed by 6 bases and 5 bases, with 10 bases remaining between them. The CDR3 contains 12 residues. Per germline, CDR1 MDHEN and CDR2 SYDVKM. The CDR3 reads CASRSTVETQYF. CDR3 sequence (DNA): TGTGCCAGCAGAAGCACAGTGGAGACCCAGTACTTC.

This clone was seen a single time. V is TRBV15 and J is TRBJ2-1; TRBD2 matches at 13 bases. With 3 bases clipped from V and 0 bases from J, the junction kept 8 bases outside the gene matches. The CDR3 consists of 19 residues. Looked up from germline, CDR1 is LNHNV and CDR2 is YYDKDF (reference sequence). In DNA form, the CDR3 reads TGTGCCACCAGCAGGGGGGGACTAGCGGGGTTGCGCTCCTACAATGAGCAGTTCTTC. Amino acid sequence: CATSRGGLAGLRSYNEQFF.

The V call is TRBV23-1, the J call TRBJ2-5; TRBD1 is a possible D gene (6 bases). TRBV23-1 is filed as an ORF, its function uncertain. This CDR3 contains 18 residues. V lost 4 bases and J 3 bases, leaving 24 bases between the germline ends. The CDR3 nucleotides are TGCGCCAGCAGTCTTCCTGTCCAGGGGCTGGGGGCCAAAGAGACCCAGTACTTC. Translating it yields CASSLPVQGLGAKETQYF.

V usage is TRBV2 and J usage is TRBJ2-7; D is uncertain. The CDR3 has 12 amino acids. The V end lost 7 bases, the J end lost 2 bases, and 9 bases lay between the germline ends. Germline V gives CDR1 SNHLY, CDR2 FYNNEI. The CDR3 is CASTREPYEQYF. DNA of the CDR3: TGTGCCAGCACTAGAGAGCCCTACGAGCAGTACTTC.

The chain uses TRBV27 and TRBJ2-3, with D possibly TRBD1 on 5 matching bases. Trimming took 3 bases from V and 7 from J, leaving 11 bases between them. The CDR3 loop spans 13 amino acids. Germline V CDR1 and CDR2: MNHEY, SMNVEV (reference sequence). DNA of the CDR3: TGTGCCAGCAGTTTCCGGACACTATATACGCAGTATTTT. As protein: CASSFRTLYTQYF.

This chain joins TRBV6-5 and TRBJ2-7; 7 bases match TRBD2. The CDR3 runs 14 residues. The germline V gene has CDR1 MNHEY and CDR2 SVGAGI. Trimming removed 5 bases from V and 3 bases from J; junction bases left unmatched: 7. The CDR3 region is CASSPSRGVYEQYF. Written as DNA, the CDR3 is TGTGCCAGCAGTCCCAGCCGGGGGGTCTACGAGCAGTACTTC.

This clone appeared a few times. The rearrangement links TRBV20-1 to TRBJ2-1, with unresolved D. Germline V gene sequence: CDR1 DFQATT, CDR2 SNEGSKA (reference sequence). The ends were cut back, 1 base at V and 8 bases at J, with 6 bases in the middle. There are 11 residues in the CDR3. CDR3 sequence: CSARAGDEQFF. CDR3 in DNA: TGCAGTGCTAGAGCGGGCGATGAGCAGTTCTTC.

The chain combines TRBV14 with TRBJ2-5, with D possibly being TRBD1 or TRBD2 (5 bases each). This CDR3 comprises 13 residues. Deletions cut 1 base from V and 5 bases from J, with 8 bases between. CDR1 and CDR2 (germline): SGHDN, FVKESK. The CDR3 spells CASSQGGDETQYF. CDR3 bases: TGTGCCAGCAGCCAAGGAGGGGACGAGACCCAGTACTTC.

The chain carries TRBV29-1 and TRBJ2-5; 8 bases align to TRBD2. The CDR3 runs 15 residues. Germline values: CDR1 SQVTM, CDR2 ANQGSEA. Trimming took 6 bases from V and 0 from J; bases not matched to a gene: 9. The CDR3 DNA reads TGCAGCGTACGGGGGGGCCCGAGCAACCAAGAGACCCAGTACTTC. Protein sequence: CSVRGGPSNQETQYF.

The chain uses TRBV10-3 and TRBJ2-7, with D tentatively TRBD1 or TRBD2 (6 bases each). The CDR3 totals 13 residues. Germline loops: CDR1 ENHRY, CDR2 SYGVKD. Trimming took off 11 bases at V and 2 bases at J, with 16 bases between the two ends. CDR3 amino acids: CASRGLGTYEQYF. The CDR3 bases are TGTGCCTCCCGGGGGCTCGGCACCTACGAGCAGTACTTC.